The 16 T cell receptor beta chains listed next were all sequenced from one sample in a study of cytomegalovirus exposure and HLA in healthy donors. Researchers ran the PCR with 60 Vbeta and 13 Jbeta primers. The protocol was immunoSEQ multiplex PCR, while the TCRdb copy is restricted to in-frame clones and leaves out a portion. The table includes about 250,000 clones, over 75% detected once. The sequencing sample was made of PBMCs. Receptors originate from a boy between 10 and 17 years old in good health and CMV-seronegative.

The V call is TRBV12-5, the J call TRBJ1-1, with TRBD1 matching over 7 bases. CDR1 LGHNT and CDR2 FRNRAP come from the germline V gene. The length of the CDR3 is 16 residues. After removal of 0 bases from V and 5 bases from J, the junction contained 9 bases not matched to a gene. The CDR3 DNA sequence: TGTGCTAGTGGTTTGGTACAGGGGCCCCGGGGAACTGAAGCTTTCTTT. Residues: CASGLVQGPRGTEAFF.

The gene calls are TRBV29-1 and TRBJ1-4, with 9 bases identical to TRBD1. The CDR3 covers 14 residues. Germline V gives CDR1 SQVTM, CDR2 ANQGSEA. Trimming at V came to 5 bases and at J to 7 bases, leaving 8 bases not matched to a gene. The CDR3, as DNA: TGCAGCGTTAGAGGACAGGGGCTGGGTGAAAAACTGTTTTTT. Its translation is CSVRGQGLGEKLFF.

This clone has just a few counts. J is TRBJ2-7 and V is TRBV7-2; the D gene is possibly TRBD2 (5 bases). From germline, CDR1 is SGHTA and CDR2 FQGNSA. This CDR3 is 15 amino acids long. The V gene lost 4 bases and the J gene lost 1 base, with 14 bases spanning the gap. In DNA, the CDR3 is TGTGCCAGCAGCTCCCAAGGACTGGTTTCCTACGAGCAGTACTTC. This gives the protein CASSSQGLVSYEQYF.

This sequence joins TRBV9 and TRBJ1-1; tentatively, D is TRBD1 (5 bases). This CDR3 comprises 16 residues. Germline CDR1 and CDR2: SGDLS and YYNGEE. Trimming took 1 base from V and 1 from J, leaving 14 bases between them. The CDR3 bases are TGTGCCAGCAGCGTAAGGGACTCCGGCGGGAACACTGAAGCTTTCTTT. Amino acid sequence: CASSVRDSGGNTEAFF.

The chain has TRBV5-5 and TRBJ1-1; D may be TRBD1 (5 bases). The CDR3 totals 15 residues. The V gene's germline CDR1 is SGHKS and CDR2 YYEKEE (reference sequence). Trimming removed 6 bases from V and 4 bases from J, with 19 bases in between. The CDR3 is CASNPILGRGTEAFF. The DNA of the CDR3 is TGTGCCAGCAACCCCATCCTGGGGAGGGGCACTGAAGCTTTCTTT.

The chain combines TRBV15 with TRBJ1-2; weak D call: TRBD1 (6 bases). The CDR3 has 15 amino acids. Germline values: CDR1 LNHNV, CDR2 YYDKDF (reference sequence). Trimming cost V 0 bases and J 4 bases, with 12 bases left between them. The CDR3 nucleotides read TGTGCCACCAGCAGAGAACAGGGAGCAACCTATGGCTACACCTTC. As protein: CATSREQGATYGYTF.

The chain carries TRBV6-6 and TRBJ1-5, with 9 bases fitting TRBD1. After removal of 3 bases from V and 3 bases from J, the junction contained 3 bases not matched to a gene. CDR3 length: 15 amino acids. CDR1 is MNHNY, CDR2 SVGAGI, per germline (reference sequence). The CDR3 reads CASSYGQGSNQPQHF. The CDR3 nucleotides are TGTGCCAGCAGTTATGGACAGGGGTCCAATCAGCCCCAGCATTTT.

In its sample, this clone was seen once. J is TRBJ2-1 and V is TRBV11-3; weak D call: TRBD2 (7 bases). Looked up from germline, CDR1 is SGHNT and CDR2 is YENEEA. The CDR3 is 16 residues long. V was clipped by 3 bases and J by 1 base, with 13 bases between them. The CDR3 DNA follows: TGTGCCAGCAGCTTTTTCGCGGGGGCATCCTACAATGAGCAGTTCTTC. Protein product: CASSFFAGASYNEQFF.

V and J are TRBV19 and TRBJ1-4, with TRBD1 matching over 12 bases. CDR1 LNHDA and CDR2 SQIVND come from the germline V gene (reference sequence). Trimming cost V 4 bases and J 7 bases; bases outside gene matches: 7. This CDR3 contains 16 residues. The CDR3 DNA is TGTGCCAGTAGTACCGGGACAGGGGGCGTGAGTGAAAAACTGTTTTTT. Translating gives CASSTGTGGVSEKLFF.

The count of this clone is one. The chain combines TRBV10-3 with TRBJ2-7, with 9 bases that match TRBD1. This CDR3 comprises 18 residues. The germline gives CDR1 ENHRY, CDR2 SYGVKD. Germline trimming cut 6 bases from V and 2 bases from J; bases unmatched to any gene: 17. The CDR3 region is CAIRGRDREDVSTYEQYF. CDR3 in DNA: TGTGCCATCAGGGGCCGGGACAGGGAAGATGTATCCACCTACGAGCAGTACTTC.

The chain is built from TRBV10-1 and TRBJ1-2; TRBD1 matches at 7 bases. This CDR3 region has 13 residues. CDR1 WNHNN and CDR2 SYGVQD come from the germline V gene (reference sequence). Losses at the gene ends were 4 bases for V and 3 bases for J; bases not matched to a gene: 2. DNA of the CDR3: TGCGCCAGCAGTGGGGGACAGCACTATGGCTACACCTTC. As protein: CASSGGQHYGYTF.

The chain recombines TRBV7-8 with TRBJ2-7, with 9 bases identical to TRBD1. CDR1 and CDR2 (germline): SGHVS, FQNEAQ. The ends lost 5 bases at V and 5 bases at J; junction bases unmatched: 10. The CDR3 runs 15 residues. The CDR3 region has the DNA TGTGCCAGCAGCCAGCTGACAGGGGGATTCGACGAGCAGTACTTC. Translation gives CASSQLTGGFDEQYF.

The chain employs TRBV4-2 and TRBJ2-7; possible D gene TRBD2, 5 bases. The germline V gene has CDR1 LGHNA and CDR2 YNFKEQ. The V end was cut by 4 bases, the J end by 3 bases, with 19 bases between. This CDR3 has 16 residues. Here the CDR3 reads CASSPQKFGNIYEQYF. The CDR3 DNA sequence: TGTGCCAGCAGCCCCCAAAAATTCGGGAACATCTACGAGCAGTACTTC.

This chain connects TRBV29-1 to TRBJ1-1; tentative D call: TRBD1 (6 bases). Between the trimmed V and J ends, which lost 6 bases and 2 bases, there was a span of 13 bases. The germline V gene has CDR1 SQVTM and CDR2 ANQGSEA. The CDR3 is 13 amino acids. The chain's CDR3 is CSVAGQTNTEAFF. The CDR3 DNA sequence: TGCAGCGTAGCGGGACAAACTAACACTGAAGCTTTCTTT.

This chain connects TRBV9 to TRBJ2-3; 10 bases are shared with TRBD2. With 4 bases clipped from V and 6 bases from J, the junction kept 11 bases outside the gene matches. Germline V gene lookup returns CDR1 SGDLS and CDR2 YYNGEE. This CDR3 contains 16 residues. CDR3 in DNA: TGTGCCAGCAGCCCGCGAAGCGGGAGGGCCTTCGATACGCAGTATTTT. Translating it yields CASSPRSGRAFDTQYF.

The CDR3, as DNA: TGTGCCACCGCACCGAGAATCGAGGACTATGGCTACACCTTC. This gives the protein CATAPRIEDYGYTF. The rearrangement joins TRBV15 to TRBJ1-2; no firm D call. V dropped 8 bases and J dropped 3 bases, with 16 bases sitting between them. The germline gives CDR1 LNHNV, CDR2 YYDKDF (reference sequence). This CDR3 is built from 14 residues.